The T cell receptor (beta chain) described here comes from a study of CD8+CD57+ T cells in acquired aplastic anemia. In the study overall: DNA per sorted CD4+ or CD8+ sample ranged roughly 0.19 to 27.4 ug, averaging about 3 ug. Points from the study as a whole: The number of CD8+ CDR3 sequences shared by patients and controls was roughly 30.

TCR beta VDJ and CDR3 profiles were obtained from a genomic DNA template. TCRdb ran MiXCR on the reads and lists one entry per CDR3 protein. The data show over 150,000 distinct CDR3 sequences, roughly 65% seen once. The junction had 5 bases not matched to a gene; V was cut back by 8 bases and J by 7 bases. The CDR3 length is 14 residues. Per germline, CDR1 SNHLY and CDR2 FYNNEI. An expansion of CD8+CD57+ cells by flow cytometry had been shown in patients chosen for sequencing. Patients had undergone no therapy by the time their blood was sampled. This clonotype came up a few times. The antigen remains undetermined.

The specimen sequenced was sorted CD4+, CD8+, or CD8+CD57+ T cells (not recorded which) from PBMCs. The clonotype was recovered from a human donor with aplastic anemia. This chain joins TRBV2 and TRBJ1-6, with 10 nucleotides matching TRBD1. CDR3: CASFRDRGNSPLHF. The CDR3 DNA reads TGTGCCAGCTTCCGGGACAGGGGAAATTCACCCCTCCACTTT.